The rows below give T cell receptor beta chains drawn from one sample of a study of T cells in Graves' hyperthyroidism and ophthalmopathy. Each CDR3 protein gets one entry after TCRdb re-called the multiplex PCR reads with MiXCR. Of 200,000 to 250,000 distinct CDR3 sequences in the sample, around 17% were seen once. Input material: blood. All receptors come from a woman between 18 and 30 years old with Graves' ophthalmopathy. Both conserved end residues are part of each CDR3. The order of the fields is CDR3 length, J gene, D gene, V gene, clone size, CDR3 DNA, CDR3 protein. A D gene is named only where the DNA matches it firmly. A clone size is listed for some rows: how often the clone was seen (once, few, many), or a class if it is expanded.

cdr3_length: 14; j_call: TRBJ1-5; d_call: -; v_call: TRBV28; clone_size: many; cdr3_nt: TGTGCCAGCACCCTACTCGGCGGAAATCAGCCCCAGCATTTT; cdr3_aa: CASTLLGGNQPQHF
cdr3_length: 15; j_call: TRBJ2-7; d_call: TRBD2; v_call: TRBV6-1; clone_size: few; cdr3_nt: TGTGCCAGCAGTGAAGGACTAGCGGGGGGACACGAGCAGTACTTC; cdr3_aa: CASSEGLAGGHEQYF
cdr3_length: 12; j_call: TRBJ2-7; d_call: -; v_call: TRBV28; clone_size: many; cdr3_nt: TGTGCCAGCAGCGTGTCGAGGGGCGAGCAGTACTTC; cdr3_aa: CASSVSRGEQYF
cdr3_length: 14; j_call: TRBJ1-2; d_call: -; v_call: TRBV7-9; clone_size: many; cdr3_nt: TGTGCCAGCAGCCAGATACCCCTGGCCTATGGCTACACCTTC; cdr3_aa: CASSQIPLAYGYTF
cdr3_length: 14; j_call: TRBJ2-6; d_call: -; v_call: TRBV11-2; clone_size: many; cdr3_nt: TGTGCCAGCAGTTCCCTGGCCGGGGCCAACGTCCTGACTTTC; cdr3_aa: CASSSLAGANVLTF
cdr3_length: 13; j_call: TRBJ2-1; d_call: -; v_call: TRBV29-1; clone_size: many; cdr3_nt: TGCCACGTTGCGACAGGCAGGCGCAATGAGCAGTTCTTC; cdr3_aa: CHVATGRRNEQFF
cdr3_length: 14; j_call: TRBJ2-1; d_call: TRBD1; v_call: TRBV5-1; clone_size: many; cdr3_nt: TGCGCCAGCAGCACCGGAGGGACAGGGCGTGAGCAGTTCTTC; cdr3_aa: CASSTGGTGREQFF
cdr3_length: 13; j_call: TRBJ2-7; d_call: -; v_call: TRBV28; clone_size: -; cdr3_nt: TGTGCCAGCAGTATGAGGGTCCCCCTCGAGCAGTACTTC; cdr3_aa: CASSMRVPLEQYF
cdr3_length: 13; j_call: TRBJ1-3; d_call: -; v_call: TRBV6-1; clone_size: many; cdr3_nt: TGTGCCAGCCGACGGGGTGGTGGAAACACCATATATTTT; cdr3_aa: CASRRGGGNTIYF
cdr3_length: 14; j_call: TRBJ2-1; d_call: TRBD2; v_call: TRBV7-2; clone_size: -; cdr3_nt: TGTGCCAGCAGCTCCCTCAGCGGGAGGTATGAGCAGTTCTTC; cdr3_aa: CASSSLSGRYEQFF
cdr3_length: 16; j_call: TRBJ2-3; d_call: -; v_call: TRBV11-2; clone_size: many; cdr3_nt: TGTGCCAGCAGCTCAGGGACTTCTACTAGCACAGATACGCAGTATTTT; cdr3_aa: CASSSGTSTSTDTQYF
cdr3_length: 15; j_call: TRBJ2-5; d_call: TRBD2; v_call: TRBV7-9; clone_size: many; cdr3_nt: TGTGCCAGCAGCTTGGGAGCGGGAGGGCAAGAGACCCAGTACTTC; cdr3_aa: CASSLGAGGQETQYF
cdr3_length: 16; j_call: TRBJ2-1; d_call: -; v_call: TRBV7-2; clone_size: many; cdr3_nt: TGTGCCAGCAGCCCAGACTTCGGACCTACCAGAAATGAGCAGTTCTTC; cdr3_aa: CASSPDFGPTRNEQFF
cdr3_length: 12; j_call: TRBJ2-3; d_call: -; v_call: TRBV30; clone_size: many; cdr3_nt: TGTGCCTGGAGCGCGGTCACAGATACGCAGTATTTT; cdr3_aa: CAWSAVTDTQYF
cdr3_length: 16; j_call: TRBJ2-1; d_call: TRBD2; v_call: TRBV20-1; clone_size: many; cdr3_nt: TGCAGTGCCCAGACCCTAACTAGCGGGTACATCAATGAGCAGTTCTTC; cdr3_aa: CSAQTLTSGYINEQFF
cdr3_length: 20; j_call: TRBJ2-5; d_call: TRBD2; v_call: TRBV27; clone_size: -; cdr3_nt: TGTGCCAGCAGTTCCCACCCCGGGACTAGCGGGGGGCCAGGGAAAGAGACCCAGTACTTC; cdr3_aa: CASSSHPGTSGGPGKETQYF
cdr3_length: 14; j_call: TRBJ1-1; d_call: -; v_call: TRBV5-8; clone_size: many; cdr3_nt: TGTGCCAGCAGCTTTGGACGGAGCTACACTGAAGCTTTCTTT; cdr3_aa: CASSFGRSYTEAFF
cdr3_length: 13; j_call: TRBJ2-5; d_call: -; v_call: TRBV18; clone_size: many; cdr3_nt: TGTGCCAGCTCCCGACCCAGCGGCGAGACCCAGTACTTC; cdr3_aa: CASSRPSGETQYF
cdr3_length: 14; j_call: TRBJ2-1; d_call: -; v_call: TRBV7-9; clone_size: many; cdr3_nt: TGTGCCAGCAGCTTACACCGCCTCCCTAATGAGCAGTTCTTC; cdr3_aa: CASSLHRLPNEQFF
cdr3_length: 14; j_call: TRBJ2-7; d_call: TRBD1; v_call: TRBV20-1; clone_size: many; cdr3_nt: TGCAGTGCTAACAGGGGGTCAAACTCCTACGAGCAGTACTTC; cdr3_aa: CSANRGSNSYEQYF
cdr3_length: 12; j_call: TRBJ1-2; d_call: -; v_call: TRBV30; clone_size: many; cdr3_nt: TGTGCCTGGAGGAGCGGGGTTGATGGCTACACCTTC; cdr3_aa: CAWRSGVDGYTF
cdr3_length: 14; j_call: TRBJ1-1; d_call: TRBD1; v_call: TRBV4-1; clone_size: -; cdr3_nt: TGCGCCAGCAGCCGAGTGGGACAGGACACTGAAGCTTTCTTT; cdr3_aa: CASSRVGQDTEAFF
cdr3_length: 14; j_call: TRBJ1-2; d_call: -; v_call: TRBV4-1; clone_size: few; cdr3_nt: TGCGCCAGCAGCCCATTGGGCAGCCACTATGGCTACACCTTC; cdr3_aa: CASSPLGSHYGYTF
cdr3_length: 13; j_call: TRBJ2-7; d_call: TRBD2; v_call: TRBV27; clone_size: many; cdr3_nt: TGTGCCAGCGGGGGGGGGTACTCCTACGAGCAGTACTTC; cdr3_aa: CASGGGYSYEQYF
cdr3_length: 15; j_call: TRBJ2-5; d_call: TRBD1; v_call: TRBV20-1; clone_size: many; cdr3_nt: TGCAGTGCTGGACCGAACAGGGGGCGAGGGGAGACCCAGTACTTC; cdr3_aa: CSAGPNRGRGETQYF
cdr3_length: 14; j_call: TRBJ1-2; d_call: -; v_call: TRBV20-1; clone_size: many; cdr3_nt: TGCAGTCCTCAGGGACGGCTGACGGGCTATGGCTACACCTTC; cdr3_aa: CSPQGRLTGYGYTF
cdr3_length: 13; j_call: TRBJ1-2; d_call: -; v_call: TRBV20-1; clone_size: many; cdr3_nt: TGCAGTGCTAGAGGTCCTGCGGACTATGGCTACACCTTC; cdr3_aa: CSARGPADYGYTF
cdr3_length: 16; j_call: TRBJ2-7; d_call: -; v_call: TRBV6-1; clone_size: many; cdr3_nt: TGTGCCAGCAGTATTTTAGTCGGGACCCCGACCTACGAGCAGTACTTC; cdr3_aa: CASSILVGTPTYEQYF
cdr3_length: 14; j_call: TRBJ1-5; d_call: -; v_call: TRBV24-1; clone_size: many; cdr3_nt: TGTGCCACCAGTGAGGCCAGGTACAATCAGCCCCAGCATTTT; cdr3_aa: CATSEARYNQPQHF
cdr3_length: 21; j_call: TRBJ2-4; d_call: TRBD2; v_call: TRBV27; clone_size: many; cdr3_nt: TGTGCCAGCAGTCTAATATCTAGCGGGCCAAGCCAGGATCTAGCCAAAAACATTCAGTACTTC; cdr3_aa: CASSLISSGPSQDLAKNIQYF
cdr3_length: 15; j_call: TRBJ1-2; d_call: -; v_call: TRBV28; clone_size: many; cdr3_nt: TGTGCCAGCAGTTTAATGGGGACACAGAACTATGGCTACACCTTC; cdr3_aa: CASSLMGTQNYGYTF
cdr3_length: 14; j_call: TRBJ2-5; d_call: TRBD1; v_call: TRBV7-4; clone_size: -; cdr3_nt: TGTGCCAGCAGCTCCCGGACAGGACAAGAGACCCAGTACTTC; cdr3_aa: CASSSRTGQETQYF
cdr3_length: 15; j_call: TRBJ2-3; d_call: -; v_call: TRBV20-1; clone_size: many; cdr3_nt: TGCAGCCCATCCGCGGGGGCGCGATCAGGAGATACGCAGTATTTT; cdr3_aa: CSPSAGARSGDTQYF
cdr3_length: 13; j_call: TRBJ1-1; d_call: -; v_call: TRBV6-1; clone_size: many; cdr3_nt: TGTGCCAGCAGTTACAGACAGAACACTGAAGCTTTCTTT; cdr3_aa: CASSYRQNTEAFF
cdr3_length: 15; j_call: TRBJ1-2; d_call: TRBD1; v_call: TRBV6-1; clone_size: many; cdr3_nt: TGTGCCAGCAGTGCCGGACAGGTCCTCGTCTATGGCTACACCTTC; cdr3_aa: CASSAGQVLVYGYTF
cdr3_length: 13; j_call: TRBJ1-2; d_call: -; v_call: TRBV7-9; clone_size: many; cdr3_nt: TGTGCCAGCAGCTTAGACGTCCTCTATGGCTACACCTTC; cdr3_aa: CASSLDVLYGYTF
cdr3_length: 12; j_call: TRBJ2-7; d_call: -; v_call: TRBV15; clone_size: many; cdr3_nt: TGTGCCACAGGGTCGGGGGCCTACGAGCAGTACTTC; cdr3_aa: CATGSGAYEQYF
cdr3_length: 15; j_call: TRBJ2-1; d_call: TRBD2; v_call: TRBV7-9; clone_size: many; cdr3_nt: TGTGCCAGCAGCTTAGGTAGCGGGAGTAGTAATGAGCAGTTCTTC; cdr3_aa: CASSLGSGSSNEQFF
cdr3_length: 16; j_call: TRBJ2-3; d_call: TRBD2; v_call: TRBV6-1; clone_size: many; cdr3_nt: TGTGCCAGCAGTCTAGCGGGAGATGGGGCCACAGATACGCAGTATTTT; cdr3_aa: CASSLAGDGATDTQYF
cdr3_length: 13; j_call: TRBJ1-1; d_call: TRBD1; v_call: TRBV29-1; clone_size: many; cdr3_nt: TGCAGCGACTCCGGGACAGGGAACACTGAAGCTTTCTTT; cdr3_aa: CSDSGTGNTEAFF
cdr3_length: 13; j_call: TRBJ2-1; d_call: TRBD2; v_call: TRBV11-3; clone_size: once; cdr3_nt: TGTGCCAGCAGCGCGGCTAGCGGGCGTGAGCAGTTCTTC; cdr3_aa: CASSAASGREQFF
cdr3_length: 13; j_call: TRBJ2-5; d_call: -; v_call: TRBV7-2; clone_size: many; cdr3_nt: TGTGCCAGCAGCTTATTAATAGCCGAGACCCAGTACTTC; cdr3_aa: CASSLLIAETQYF
cdr3_length: 15; j_call: TRBJ2-3; d_call: TRBD2; v_call: TRBV2; clone_size: -; cdr3_nt: TGTGCCAGCGAGGGACTAGCGGGGAGCACAGATACGCAGTATTTT; cdr3_aa: CASEGLAGSTDTQYF
cdr3_length: 15; j_call: TRBJ2-3; d_call: TRBD2; v_call: TRBV7-9; clone_size: -; cdr3_nt: TGTGCCAGCAAGAAGGGCGGGGGGGTTACAGATACGCAGTATTTT; cdr3_aa: CASKKGGGVTDTQYF
cdr3_length: 12; j_call: TRBJ1-1; d_call: -; v_call: TRBV7-2; clone_size: many; cdr3_nt: TGTGCCAGCAGCTCCCTGGACAGCGAGCATTTCTTT; cdr3_aa: CASSSLDSEHFF
cdr3_length: 15; j_call: TRBJ1-1; d_call: -; v_call: TRBV11-3; clone_size: many; cdr3_nt: TGTGCCAGCAGCTTAGATTGGGCCAGCCGCACTGAAGCTTTCTTT; cdr3_aa: CASSLDWASRTEAFF
cdr3_length: 14; j_call: TRBJ1-1; d_call: -; v_call: TRBV3-1; clone_size: many; cdr3_nt: TGTGCCAGCAGCCAAGAACAACTGAACACTGAAGCTTTCTTT; cdr3_aa: CASSQEQLNTEAFF
cdr3_length: 13; j_call: TRBJ2-5; d_call: -; v_call: TRBV4-1; clone_size: many; cdr3_nt: TGCGCCAGCAGCCGGGCTACCCAAGAGACCCAGTACTTC; cdr3_aa: CASSRATQETQYF
cdr3_length: 15; j_call: TRBJ2-2; d_call: -; v_call: TRBV6-2/TRBV6-3; clone_size: -; cdr3_nt: TGTGCCAGCAGTCACAGGGACGCGAACACCGGGGAGCTGTTTTTT; cdr3_aa: CASSHRDANTGELFF
cdr3_length: 17; j_call: TRBJ2-5; d_call: TRBD1; v_call: TRBV4-2; clone_size: many; cdr3_nt: TGTGCCAGCAGCCAAAATCCGGGACAGGGGGCCGGTGAGACCCAGTACTTC; cdr3_aa: CASSQNPGQGAGETQYF
cdr3_length: 16; j_call: TRBJ2-3; d_call: -; v_call: TRBV4-3; clone_size: -; cdr3_nt: TGCGCCAGCAGCCAAGGACCACTAGCAGTCACAGATACGCAGTATTTT; cdr3_aa: CASSQGPLAVTDTQYF
cdr3_length: 13; j_call: TRBJ2-2; d_call: -; v_call: TRBV7-9; clone_size: many; cdr3_nt: TGTGCCAGCAGCCGTCTAGCGTTGTGGGAGCTGTTTTTT; cdr3_aa: CASSRLALWELFF
cdr3_length: 15; j_call: TRBJ2-3; d_call: TRBD2; v_call: TRBV20-1; clone_size: many; cdr3_nt: TGCAGTGCTAGAGTCAGCGGGAGAGGAGGAGATACGCAGTATTTT; cdr3_aa: CSARVSGRGGDTQYF
cdr3_length: 12; j_call: TRBJ2-7; d_call: -; v_call: TRBV20-1; clone_size: many; cdr3_nt: TGCAGTGCTAGTTTGGGTGAACACGAGCAGTACTTC; cdr3_aa: CSASLGEHEQYF
cdr3_length: 15; j_call: TRBJ2-3; d_call: TRBD2; v_call: TRBV5-6; clone_size: many; cdr3_nt: TGTGCCAGCAGCTTGGCTAGCGGGAGGACCGATACGCAGTATTTT; cdr3_aa: CASSLASGRTDTQYF
cdr3_length: 13; j_call: TRBJ1-1; d_call: -; v_call: TRBV27; clone_size: many; cdr3_nt: TGTGCCAGCAGTTTTTACGCTCGGACTGAAGCTTTCTTT; cdr3_aa: CASSFYARTEAFF
cdr3_length: 14; j_call: TRBJ2-7; d_call: -; v_call: TRBV9; clone_size: many; cdr3_nt: TGTGCCAGCAGCTCGAGGACGGGGACCTACGAGCAGTACTTC; cdr3_aa: CASSSRTGTYEQYF
cdr3_length: 13; j_call: TRBJ1-1; d_call: -; v_call: TRBV15; clone_size: many; cdr3_nt: TGTGCCACCAGTTGGGGCAGCAACACTGAAGCTTTCTTT; cdr3_aa: CATSWGSNTEAFF